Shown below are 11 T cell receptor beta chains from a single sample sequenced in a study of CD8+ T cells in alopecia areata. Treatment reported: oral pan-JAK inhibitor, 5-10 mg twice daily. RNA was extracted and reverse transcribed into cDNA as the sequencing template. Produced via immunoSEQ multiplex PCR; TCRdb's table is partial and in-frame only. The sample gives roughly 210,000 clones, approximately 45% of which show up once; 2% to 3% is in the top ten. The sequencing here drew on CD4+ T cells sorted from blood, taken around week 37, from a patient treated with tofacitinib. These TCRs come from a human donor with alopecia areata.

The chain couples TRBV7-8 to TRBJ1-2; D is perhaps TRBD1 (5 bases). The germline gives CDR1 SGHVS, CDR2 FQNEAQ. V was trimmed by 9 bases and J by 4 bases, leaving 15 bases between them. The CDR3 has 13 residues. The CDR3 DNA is TGTGCCAGTGGGACGGGGAGGTCCTATGGCTACACCTTC. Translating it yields CASGTGRSYGYTF.

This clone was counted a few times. The CDR3 DNA sequence: TGTGCCAGCAGTCGCGAAGGGGTGAATGGCTACACCTTC. Translated, it gives CASSREGVNGYTF. J is TRBJ1-2 and V is TRBV6-5; D possibly corresponds to TRBD1 (5 bases). The CDR3 has 13 residues. Trimming took off 5 bases at V and 6 bases at J, with 13 bases between the two ends. CDR1 and CDR2 from the germline V gene are MNHEY and SVGAGI.

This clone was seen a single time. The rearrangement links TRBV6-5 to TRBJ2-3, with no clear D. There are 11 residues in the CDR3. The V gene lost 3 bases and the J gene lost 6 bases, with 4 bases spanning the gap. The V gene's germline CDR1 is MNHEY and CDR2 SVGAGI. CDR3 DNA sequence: TGTGCCAGCAGTTATCGTGATACGCAGTATTTT. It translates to CASSYRDTQYF.

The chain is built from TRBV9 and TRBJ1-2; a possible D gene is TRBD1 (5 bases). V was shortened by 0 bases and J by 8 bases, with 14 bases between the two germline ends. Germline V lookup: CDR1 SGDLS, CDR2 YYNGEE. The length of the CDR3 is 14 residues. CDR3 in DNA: TGTGCCAGCAGCGTAGGGGGCTCGGGACGCGGCTACACCTTC. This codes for CASSVGGSGRGYTF.

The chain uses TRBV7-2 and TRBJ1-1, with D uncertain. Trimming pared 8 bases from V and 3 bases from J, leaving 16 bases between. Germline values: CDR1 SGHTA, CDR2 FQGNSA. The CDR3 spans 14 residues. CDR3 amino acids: CASRKADPHTEAFF. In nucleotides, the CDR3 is TGTGCCAGCCGCAAAGCCGATCCCCACACTGAAGCTTTCTTT.

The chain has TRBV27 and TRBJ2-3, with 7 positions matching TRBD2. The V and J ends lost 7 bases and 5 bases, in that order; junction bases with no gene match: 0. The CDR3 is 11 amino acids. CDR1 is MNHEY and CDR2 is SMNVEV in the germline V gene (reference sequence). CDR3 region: CASKRGDTQYF. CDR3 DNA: TGTGCCAGCAAGCGGGGAGATACGCAGTATTTT.

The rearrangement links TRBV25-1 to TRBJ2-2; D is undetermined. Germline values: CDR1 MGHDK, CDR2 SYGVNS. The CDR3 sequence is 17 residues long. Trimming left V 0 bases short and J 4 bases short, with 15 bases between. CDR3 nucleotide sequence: TGTGCCAGCAGTGAATATATCGGCGGTACGGGCACCGGGGAGCTGTTTTTT. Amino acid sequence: CASSEYIGGTGTGELFF.

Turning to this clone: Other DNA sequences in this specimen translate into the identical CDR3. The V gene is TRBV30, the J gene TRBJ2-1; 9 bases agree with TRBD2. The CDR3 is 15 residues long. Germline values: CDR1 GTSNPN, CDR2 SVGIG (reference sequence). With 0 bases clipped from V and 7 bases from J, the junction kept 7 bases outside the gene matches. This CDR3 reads CAWSVGLAGNNEQFF. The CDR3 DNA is TGTGCCTGGAGTGTCGGGCTAGCGGGAAATAATGAGCAGTTCTTC. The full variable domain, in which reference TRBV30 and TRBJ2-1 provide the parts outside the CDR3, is SQTIHQWPATLVQPVGSPLSLECTVEGTSNPNLYWYRQAAGRGLQLLFYSVGIGQISSEVPQNLSASRPQDRQFILSSKKLLLSDSGFYLCAWSVGLAGNNEQFFGPGTRLTVL.

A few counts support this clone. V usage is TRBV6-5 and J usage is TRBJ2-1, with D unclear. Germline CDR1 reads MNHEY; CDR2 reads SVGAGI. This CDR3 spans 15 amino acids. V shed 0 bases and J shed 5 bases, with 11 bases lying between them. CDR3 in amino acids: CASSYSYIQHNEQFF. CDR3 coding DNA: TGTGCCAGCAGTTACTCTTACATCCAGCACAATGAGCAGTTCTTC.

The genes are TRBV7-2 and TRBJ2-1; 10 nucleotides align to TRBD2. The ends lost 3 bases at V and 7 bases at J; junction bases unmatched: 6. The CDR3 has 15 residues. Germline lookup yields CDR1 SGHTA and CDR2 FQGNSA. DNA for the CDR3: TGTGCCAGCAGCTTGCCTAGCGGGAGTTCGAATGAGCAGTTCTTC. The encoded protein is CASSLPSGSSNEQFF.

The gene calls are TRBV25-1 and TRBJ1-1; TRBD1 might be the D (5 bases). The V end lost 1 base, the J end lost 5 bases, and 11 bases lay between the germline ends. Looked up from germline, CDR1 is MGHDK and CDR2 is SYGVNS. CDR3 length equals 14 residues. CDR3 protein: CASSESGLRTEAFF. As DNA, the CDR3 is TGTGCCAGCAGTGAATCGGGACTCAGGACTGAAGCTTTCTTT.